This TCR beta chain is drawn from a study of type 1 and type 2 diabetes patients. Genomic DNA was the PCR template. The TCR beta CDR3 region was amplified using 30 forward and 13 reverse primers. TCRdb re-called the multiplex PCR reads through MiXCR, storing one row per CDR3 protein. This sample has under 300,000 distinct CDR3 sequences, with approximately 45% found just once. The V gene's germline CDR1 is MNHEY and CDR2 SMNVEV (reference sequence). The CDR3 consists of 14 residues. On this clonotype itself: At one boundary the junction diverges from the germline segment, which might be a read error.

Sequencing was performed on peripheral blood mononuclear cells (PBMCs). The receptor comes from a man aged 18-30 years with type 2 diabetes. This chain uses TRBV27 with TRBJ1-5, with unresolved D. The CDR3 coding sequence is TGTGCCAGCAGTGAGATTGGAACGGATCAACCCCAGCATTTT. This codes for CASSEIGTDQPQHF.